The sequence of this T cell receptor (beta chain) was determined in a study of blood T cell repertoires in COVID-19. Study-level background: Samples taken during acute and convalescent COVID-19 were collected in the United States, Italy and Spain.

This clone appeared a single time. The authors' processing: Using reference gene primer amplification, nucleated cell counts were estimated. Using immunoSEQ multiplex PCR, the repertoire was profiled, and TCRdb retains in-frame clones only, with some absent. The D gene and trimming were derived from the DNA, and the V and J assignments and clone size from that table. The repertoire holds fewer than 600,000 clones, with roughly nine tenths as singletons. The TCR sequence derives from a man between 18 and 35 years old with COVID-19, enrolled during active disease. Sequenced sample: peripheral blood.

The CDR3 spells CASSLSGVYNEQFF. CDR3 nucleotides: TGTGCCAGCAGCCTTAGCGGGGTATACAATGAGCAGTTCTTC. The chain uses TRBV3-1 (or the pseudogene TRBV3-2) and TRBJ2-1, with 8 bases identical to TRBD2. Germline CDR1 LGHDT, CDR2 YNNKEL (reference sequence). The CDR3 is made up of 14 amino acids. V was pared by 4 bases and J by 4 bases, with 3 bases of the junction left unmatched.